These T cell receptor beta chains were read from a single sample in a study of blood T cell repertoires in COVID-19. Produced via immunoSEQ multiplex PCR; TCRdb's table is partial and in-frame only. The sample carries about 180,000 clones, 86% recorded once. What was sequenced was PBMCs or T cells enriched from blood (not recorded which). These receptors all come from a woman in her 30s who had recovered from COVID-19. Both conserved end residues are part of each CDR3. D genes are given only for firm matches. Clone sizes are given selectively: once, few, many, or a class where the clone is expanded.

TRBV7-2	few	TRBD1	TRBJ2-2	CASSWDSFTGELFF	TGTGCCAGCAGCTGGGACAGCTTCACCGGGGAGCTGTTTTTT
TRBV2	NA	NA	TRBJ1-5	CASSEAQRSNQPQHF	TGTGCCAGCAGTGAAGCGCAACGGAGCAATCAGCCCCAGCATTTT
TRBV29-1	NA	TRBD1	TRBJ1-1	CSVETGAPGAFF	TGCAGCGTGGAAACAGGGGCCCCGGGGGCTTTCTTT
TRBV19	NA	NA	TRBJ1-2	CASSILGDGYTF	TGTGCCAGTAGTATATTAGGGGATGGCTACACCTTC
TRBV3-1/TRBV3-2	NA	TRBD2	TRBJ2-1	CASSLMGLDNEQFF	TGTGCCAGCAGCTTAATGGGACTAGACAATGAGCAGTTCTTC
TRBV2	once	NA	TRBJ2-2	CASSAQVNTGELFF	TGTGCCAGCAGTGCACAGGTGAACACCGGGGAGCTGTTTTTT
TRBV13	NA	NA	TRBJ2-7	CASSLGRSYEQYF	TGTGCCAGCAGCTTAGGCCGGAGTTACGAGCAGTACTTC
TRBV18	NA	TRBD1	TRBJ1-6	CASSPMDRVGSPLHF	TGTGCCAGCTCACCGATGGACAGGGTAGGCTCACCCCTCCACTTT
TRBV10-3	NA	TRBD2	TRBJ2-7	CAISIAGSYEQYF	TGTGCCATCAGTATAGCGGGATCCTACGAGCAGTACTTC
TRBV27	NA	TRBD1	TRBJ1-4	CASTQDRSNEKLFF	TGTGCCAGCACCCAGGACAGGTCTAATGAAAAACTGTTTTTT
TRBV19	once	TRBD1	TRBJ1-1	CASSIGIRQGGTEAFF	TGTGCCAGTAGTATAGGCATCCGACAGGGGGGTACTGAAGCTTTCTTT
TRBV25-1	NA	TRBD2	TRBJ2-1	CASSALPGLAGSYNEQFF	TGTGCCAGCAGTGCTCTTCCGGGACTAGCGGGCTCCTACAATGAGCAGTTCTTC
TRBV3-1/TRBV3-2	NA	TRBD1	TRBJ1-1	CASSHRDRNTEAFF	TGTGCCAGCAGCCACCGGGACAGGAACACTGAAGCTTTCTTT
TRBV28	NA	TRBD1	TRBJ1-6	CASSSGTALLSPYNSPLHF	TGTGCCAGCAGTTCCGGGACAGCTCTCCTATCCCCCTATAATTCACCCCTCCACTTT
TRBV7-8	NA	TRBD2	TRBJ2-4	CASSSGLAAGDIQYF	TGTGCCAGCAGCTCGGGACTAGCGGCCGGGGACATTCAGTACTTC
TRBV19	NA	NA	TRBJ2-7	CASQQGNYEQYF	TGCGCCAGCCAGCAGGGCAACTACGAGCAGTACTTC
TRBV14	NA	TRBD2	TRBJ2-3	CASSRYTSGRVTDTQYF	TGTGCCAGCAGCCGGTATACTAGCGGGAGAGTTACAGATACGCAGTATTTT
TRBV2	NA	NA	TRBJ2-3	CASTLEGTDTQYF	TGTGCCAGCACGCTTGAGGGCACAGATACGCAGTATTTT
TRBV5-8	NA	TRBD2	TRBJ2-7	CASSLRLAGGSYEQYF	TGTGCCAGCAGCTTAAGACTAGCGGGAGGGTCCTACGAGCAGTACTTC
TRBV7-8	few	TRBD2	TRBJ2-7	CASSQGLHDEQYF	TGTGCCAGCAGCCAGGGACTACACGACGAGCAGTACTTC
TRBV29-1	NA	TRBD2	TRBJ2-3	CSVEERGLLAGGSTDTQYF	TGCAGCGTTGAAGAAAGGGGGTTACTAGCGGGAGGGAGCACAGATACGCAGTATTTT
TRBV5-1	few	NA	TRBJ2-2	CASSLEGGNTGELFF	TGCGCCAGCAGCTTGGAAGGGGGAAACACCGGGGAGCTGTTTTTT
TRBV13	NA	TRBD1	TRBJ1-1	CASSLEGARGTEAFF	TGTGCCAGCAGCTTGGAGGGGGCGCGGGGCACTGAAGCTTTCTTT
TRBV5-1	NA	NA	TRBJ2-1	CASSINRDNEQFF	TGCGCCAGCAGCATTAACAGGGACAATGAGCAGTTCTTC
TRBV7-3	NA	TRBD1	TRBJ1-1	CASSSWTGMNTEAFF	TGTGCCAGCAGTTCCTGGACAGGGATGAACACTGAAGCTTTCTTT
TRBV5-6	NA	NA	TRBJ1-6	CASNRETNSPLHF	TGTGCCAGCAACCGGGAAACTAATTCACCCCTCCACTTT
TRBV28	NA	TRBD1	TRBJ2-7	CASATGGNEQYF	TGTGCCAGCGCGACAGGGGGCAACGAGCAGTACTTC
TRBV15	once	NA	TRBJ2-2	CATSPPSQNTGELFF	TGTGCCACCAGCCCTCCGAGCCAGAACACCGGGGAGCTGTTTTTT
TRBV13	NA	NA	TRBJ1-1	CASSQRVWNTEAFF	TGTGCCAGCAGCCAACGGGTTTGGAACACTGAAGCTTTCTTT
TRBV27	few	NA	TRBJ2-7	CASSMTTDSSYEQYF	TGTGCCAGCAGTATGACAACGGACAGCTCCTACGAGCAGTACTTC
TRBV29-1	NA	TRBD2	TRBJ2-7	CSVAGDLNLAGENYEQYF	TGCAGCGTCGCGGGAGATTTAAATTTGGCGGGAGAGAACTACGAGCAGTACTTC
TRBV5-5	NA	NA	TRBJ1-1	CASSLVGSSAEAFF	TGTGCCAGCAGCTTGGTAGGGAGTAGCGCTGAAGCTTTCTTT
TRBV11-3	NA	TRBD1	TRBJ1-1	CASSLGPTGENTEAFF	TGTGCCAGCAGCTTAGGACCGACAGGGGAGAACACTGAAGCTTTCTTT
TRBV27	NA	NA	TRBJ1-2	CASSGTHSNYGYTF	TGTGCCAGCAGCGGGACTCATTCTAACTATGGCTACACCTTC
TRBV2	NA	TRBD2	TRBJ2-5	CASSELRGLAGGRRYQETQYF	TGTGCCAGCAGCGAACTACGGGGACTAGCGGGAGGGAGGCGGTACCAAGAGACCCAGTACTTC
TRBV27	NA	TRBD1	TRBJ1-1	CASSLLGQGNEAFF	TGTGCCAGCAGTTTATTGGGACAGGGGAATGAAGCTTTCTTT
TRBV2	few	NA	TRBJ1-5	CASSATGNQPQHF	TGTGCCAGCAGTGCGACAGGCAATCAGCCCCAGCATTTT
TRBV4-2	NA	TRBD2	TRBJ2-1	CASSQDLADYNEQFF	TGTGCCAGCAGCCAAGATCTAGCGGACTACAATGAGCAGTTCTTC
TRBV5-1	NA	TRBD1	TRBJ1-2	CASSSEQGALYGYTF	TGCGCCAGCAGCTCCGAACAGGGGGCTCTCTATGGCTACACCTTC
TRBV3-1/TRBV3-2	NA	TRBD1	TRBJ1-4	CASSQWTGNEKLFF	TGTGCCAGCAGCCAGTGGACAGGGAATGAAAAACTGTTTTTT
TRBV6-5	NA	TRBD1	TRBJ1-6	CASLRDRVSPLHF	TGTGCCAGCCTCCGGGACAGGGTTTCACCCCTCCACTTT
TRBV5-4	once	TRBD2	TRBJ2-7	CASSFPGTSGRPRGVYEQYF	TGTGCCAGCAGCTTTCCTGGGACTAGCGGGAGGCCTCGGGGGGTTTACGAGCAGTACTTC
TRBV5-1	few	TRBD1	TRBJ1-4	CASSLGQGEIEKLFF	TGCGCCAGCAGCTTGGGACAGGGGGAGATTGAAAAACTGTTTTTT
TRBV29-1	NA	NA	TRBJ1-2	CSAYLGGGKEDYGYTF	TGCAGCGCTTACCTTGGGGGAGGAAAAGAGGACTATGGCTACACCTTC
TRBV6-1	NA	TRBD2	TRBJ2-1	CASSDGLAGVGEQFF	TGTGCCAGCAGTGATGGGCTAGCGGGAGTGGGTGAGCAGTTCTTC
TRBV9	NA	TRBD1	TRBJ1-2	CASSSRTGGSGGYTF	TGTGCCAGCAGCTCCCGGACAGGGGGCTCGGGTGGCTACACCTTC
TRBV6-5	NA	NA	TRBJ1-2	CASSFAGGYYTF	TGTGCCAGCAGTTTCGCCGGGGGGTACTACACCTTC
TRBV3-1/TRBV3-2	NA	TRBD1	TRBJ1-1	CASSAQGALRTEAFF	TGTGCCAGCAGTGCACAGGGGGCCTTGAGGACTGAAGCTTTCTTT
TRBV5-5	NA	TRBD1	TRBJ2-6	CASSLGTGGSGANVLTF	TGTGCCAGCAGCTTGGGAACAGGGGGCTCTGGGGCCAACGTCCTGACTTTC
TRBV19	NA	NA	TRBJ1-1	CASSIGPGANTEAFF	TGTGCCAGTAGTATAGGCCCAGGGGCGAACACTGAAGCTTTCTTT
TRBV5-6	NA	NA	TRBJ2-7	CASSLAVQIYEQYF	TGTGCCAGCAGCTTGGCAGTACAGATCTACGAGCAGTACTTC
TRBV28	NA	NA	TRBJ2-1	CASSSGTYNEQFF	TGTGCCAGCAGTTCAGGGACATACAATGAGCAGTTCTTC
TRBV28	NA	TRBD2	TRBJ2-7	CASSSIKLGLADTYEQYF	TGTGCCAGCAGTTCTATCAAATTAGGACTAGCGGACACCTACGAGCAGTACTTC
TRBV2	NA	TRBD1	TRBJ1-5	CASSAGQGYQPQHF	TGTGCCAGCAGCGCGGGACAGGGTTACCAGCCCCAGCATTTT
TRBV4-1	NA	NA	TRBJ2-1	CASSQDSLGGGIDNEQFF	TGCGCCAGCAGCCAAGATTCACTGGGGGGTGGTATCGACAATGAGCAGTTCTTC
TRBV19	NA	TRBD1	TRBJ1-1	CASSHNGGYNRGTNTEAFF	TGTGCCAGTAGCCATAATGGGGGATACAACAGGGGCACGAACACTGAAGCTTTCTTT
TRBV19	NA	TRBD2	TRBJ2-2	CASSIDRTGGTGELFF	TGTGCCAGTAGTATAGACCGGACGGGGGGGACCGGGGAGCTGTTTTTT
TRBV29-1	NA	TRBD2	TRBJ2-1	CSVVGSGSPNEQFF	TGCAGCGTGGTAGGTAGCGGGAGCCCCAATGAGCAGTTCTTC
TRBV5-1	few	TRBD1	TRBJ2-5	CASSPSRTGQIQETQYF	TGCGCCAGCAGCCCCTCGCGGACAGGACAAATTCAGGAGACCCAGTACTTC
TRBV5-4	NA	TRBD2	TRBJ2-3	CASSTGTSGRIDTQYF	TGTGCCAGCAGCACCGGGACTAGCGGGAGAATAGATACGCAGTATTTT